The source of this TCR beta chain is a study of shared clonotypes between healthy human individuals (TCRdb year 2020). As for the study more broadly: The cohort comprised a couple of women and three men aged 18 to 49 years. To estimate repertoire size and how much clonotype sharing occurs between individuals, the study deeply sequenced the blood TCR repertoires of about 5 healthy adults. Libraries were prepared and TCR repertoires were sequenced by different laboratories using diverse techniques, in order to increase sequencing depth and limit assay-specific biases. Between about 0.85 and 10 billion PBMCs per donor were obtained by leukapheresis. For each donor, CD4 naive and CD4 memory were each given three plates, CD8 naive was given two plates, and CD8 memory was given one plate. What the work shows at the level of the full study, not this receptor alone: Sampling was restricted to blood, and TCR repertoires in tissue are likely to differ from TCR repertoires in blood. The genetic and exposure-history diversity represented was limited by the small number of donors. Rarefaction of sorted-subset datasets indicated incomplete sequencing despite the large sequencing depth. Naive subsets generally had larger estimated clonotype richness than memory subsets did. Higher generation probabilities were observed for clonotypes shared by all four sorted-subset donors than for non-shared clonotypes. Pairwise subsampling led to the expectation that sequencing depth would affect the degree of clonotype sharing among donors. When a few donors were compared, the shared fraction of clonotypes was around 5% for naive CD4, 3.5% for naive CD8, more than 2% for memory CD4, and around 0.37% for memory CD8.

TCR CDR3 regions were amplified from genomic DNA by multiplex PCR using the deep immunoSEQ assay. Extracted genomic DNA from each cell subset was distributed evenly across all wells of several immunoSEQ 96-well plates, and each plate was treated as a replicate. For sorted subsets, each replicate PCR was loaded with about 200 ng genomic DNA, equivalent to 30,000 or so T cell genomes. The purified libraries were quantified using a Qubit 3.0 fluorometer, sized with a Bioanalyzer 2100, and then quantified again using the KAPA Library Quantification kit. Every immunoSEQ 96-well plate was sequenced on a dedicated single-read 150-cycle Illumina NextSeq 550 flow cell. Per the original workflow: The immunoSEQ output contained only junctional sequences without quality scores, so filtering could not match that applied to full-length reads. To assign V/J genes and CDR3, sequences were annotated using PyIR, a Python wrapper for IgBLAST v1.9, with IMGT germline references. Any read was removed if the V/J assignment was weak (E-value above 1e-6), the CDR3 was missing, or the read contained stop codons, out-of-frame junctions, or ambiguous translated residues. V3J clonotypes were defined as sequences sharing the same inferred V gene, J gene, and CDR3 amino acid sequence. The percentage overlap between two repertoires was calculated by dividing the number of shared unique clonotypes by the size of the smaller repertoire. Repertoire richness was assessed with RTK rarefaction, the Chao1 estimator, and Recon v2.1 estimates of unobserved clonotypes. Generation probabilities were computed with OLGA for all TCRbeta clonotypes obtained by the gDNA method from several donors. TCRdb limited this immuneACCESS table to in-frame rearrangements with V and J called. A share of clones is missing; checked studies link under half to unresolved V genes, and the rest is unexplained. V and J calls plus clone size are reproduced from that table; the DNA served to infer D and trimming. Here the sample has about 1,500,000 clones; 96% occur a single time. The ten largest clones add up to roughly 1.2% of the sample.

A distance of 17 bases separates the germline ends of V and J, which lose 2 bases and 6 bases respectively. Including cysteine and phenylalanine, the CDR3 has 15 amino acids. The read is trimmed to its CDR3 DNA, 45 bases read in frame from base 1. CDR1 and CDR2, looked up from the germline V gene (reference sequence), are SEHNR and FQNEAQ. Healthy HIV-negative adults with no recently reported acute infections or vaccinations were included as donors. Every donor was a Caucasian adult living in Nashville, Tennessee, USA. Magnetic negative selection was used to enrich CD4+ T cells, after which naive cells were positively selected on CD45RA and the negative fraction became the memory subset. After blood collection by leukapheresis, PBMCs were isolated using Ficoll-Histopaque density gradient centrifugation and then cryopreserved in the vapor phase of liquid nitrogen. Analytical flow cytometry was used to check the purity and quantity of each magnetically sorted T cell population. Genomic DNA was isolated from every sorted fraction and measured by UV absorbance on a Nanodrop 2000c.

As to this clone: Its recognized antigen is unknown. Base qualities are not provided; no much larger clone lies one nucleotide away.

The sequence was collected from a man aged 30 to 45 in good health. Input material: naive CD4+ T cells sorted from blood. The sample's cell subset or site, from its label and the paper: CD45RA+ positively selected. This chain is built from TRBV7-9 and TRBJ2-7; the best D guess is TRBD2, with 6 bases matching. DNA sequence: TGTGCCAGCAGCTTAAGCGGGCCACGCACACCCGAGCAGTACTTC. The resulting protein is CASSLSGPRTPEQYF.